The 17 T cell receptor beta chains in this list originate from one sample, sequenced in a study of shared clonotypes between healthy human individuals. Clones were sequenced by immunoSEQ multiplex PCR, and TCRdb holds only the in-frame ones, with some missing. The sample has under 2,000,000 clones, just under 95% seen once; the top ten hold roughly 1.2%. Naive-designated CD8 cells lacked CD45RO, were positively enriched for CCR7, and omitted terminally differentiated effector memory CD45RA+ cells. Sequencing input: naive CD8+ T cells sorted from blood. These receptors all stem from a man younger than 30 in good health.

The chain has TRBV10-2 and TRBJ2-7; 14 bases are shared with TRBD2. The CDR3 totals 18 residues. Trimming cost V 0 bases and J 4 bases; bases outside gene matches: 8. Germline V gene data show CDR1 as WSHSY and CDR2 as SAAADI. The CDR3 DNA reads as TGCGCCAGCAGTGAGTCCGGGGGACTAGCGGGAGTTGAGTACGAGCAGTACTTC. Its translation is CASSESGGLAGVEYEQYF.

V and J are TRBV28 and TRBJ2-5; D ambiguous. Trimming removed 2 bases from V and 5 bases from J, with 9 bases in between. The CDR3 spans 13 residues. Germline loops: CDR1 MDHEN, CDR2 SYDVKM. As DNA, the CDR3 is TGTGCCAGCAGTTTAGAGGATACGGAGACCCAGTACTTC. It codes for CASSLEDTETQYF.

This clone appeared a few times. Other DNA sequences in the same sample also yield this CDR3. The V gene is TRBV4-1, the J gene TRBJ1-1; D perhaps matches TRBD1 (5 bases). V was clipped by 3 bases and J by 3 bases, with 8 bases between them. There are 13 residues in the CDR3. From germline, CDR1 is MGHRA and CDR2 YSYEKL. CDR3 region: CASSQGVDTEAFF. The DNA of the CDR3 is TGCGCCAGCAGCCAGGGGGTCGACACTGAAGCTTTCTTT.

The chain couples TRBV28 to TRBJ2-5; perhaps D is TRBD1 or TRBD2 (5 bases each). Trimming took 7 bases from V and 4 from J, leaving 22 bases between them. Germline assignment: CDR1 MDHEN and CDR2 SYDVKM. The CDR3 covers 16 residues. The CDR3 bases are TGTGCCAGCACCCTCAACGATGTGGGGGTTTCAGAGACCCAGTACTTC. This gives the protein CASTLNDVGVSETQYF.

This clone was counted a single time. V is TRBV5-6 and J is TRBJ2-5, with TRBD1 identical over 7 bases. CDR3 size: 14 residues. Unmatched junction bases numbered 5, after V lost 4 bases and J lost 2 bases. Germline CDR1 and CDR2: SGHDT and YYEEEE. This CDR3 is CASSHGQEQETQYF. The CDR3 DNA is TGTGCCAGCAGCCATGGACAGGAACAAGAGACCCAGTACTTC.

J is TRBJ2-2 and V is TRBV10-2, with no clear D. The V end lost 7 bases, the J end lost 5 bases, and 5 bases lay between the germline ends. Germline V CDR1 and CDR2: WSHSY, SAAADI. CDR3 length equals 11 residues. The CDR3: CASTSTGELFF. Here the CDR3 DNA reads TGCGCCAGCACCTCGACCGGGGAGCTGTTTTTT.

The chain has TRBV9 and TRBJ1-1; D not certain. With 4 bases removed from V and 3 bases from J, the gap between germline ends came to 13 bases. The CDR3 consists of 14 residues. CDR1 is SGDLS and CDR2 is YYNGEE in the germline V gene. The CDR3 DNA sequence: TGTGCCAGCAGCCCACCCGGATCCTACACTGAAGCTTTCTTT. It yields the protein CASSPPGSYTEAFF. Drawing the rest from reference TRBV9 and TRBJ1-1, the complete variable domain is DSGVTQTPKHLITATGQRVTLRCSPRSGDLSVYWYQQSLDQGLQFLIQYYNGEERAKGNILERFSAQQFPDLHSELNLSSLELGDSALYFCASSPPGSYTEAFFGQGTRLTVV.

The chain is built from TRBV25-1 and TRBJ1-1, with D unclear. Trimming stripped 7 bases from V and 1 base from J, with 13 bases between. The CDR3 is 14 residues long. CDR1 MGHDK and CDR2 SYGVNS come from the germline V gene. CDR3 sequence: CASTEDLPNTEAFF. CDR3 coding DNA: TGTGCCAGCACCGAGGACCTCCCGAACACTGAAGCTTTCTTT.

The V call is TRBV28, the J call TRBJ1-1; no clear D gene. The CDR3 consists of 16 residues. The germline V gene has CDR1 MDHEN and CDR2 SYDVKM. V shed 4 bases and J shed 4 bases, with 19 bases lying between them. CDR3 in amino acids: CASSSMGSQWGTEAFF. The CDR3 region has the DNA TGTGCCAGCAGTTCAATGGGCTCTCAATGGGGCACTGAAGCTTTCTTT.

The rearrangement links TRBV11-3 to TRBJ2-2; 12 positions match TRBD2. CDR3 size: 16 residues. Per the germline V gene, CDR1 is SGHNT and CDR2 is YENEEA. Trimming cost V 4 bases and J 5 bases; bases outside gene matches: 5. The CDR3 coding sequence is TGTGCCAGCAGCTCCGGAGGACTAGCGGGGACCGGGGAGCTGTTTTTT. It translates to CASSSGGLAGTGELFF.

On this clone itself: This sample also contains other DNA sequences that code for the same CDR3. The chain combines TRBV6-5 with TRBJ2-2; D remains ambiguous. Trimming pared 2 bases from V and 5 bases from J, leaving 3 bases between. CDR1 and CDR2 from the germline V gene are MNHEY and SVGAGI. This CDR3 region has 12 residues. The CDR3 region is CASSYGTGELFF. In DNA, the CDR3 is TGTGCCAGCAGTTACGGGACCGGGGAGCTGTTTTTT.

The chain has TRBV19 and TRBJ2-7; 11 bases line up with TRBD2. Germline values: CDR1 LNHDA, CDR2 SQIVND (reference sequence). With V trimmed by 4 bases and J by 3 bases, 5 bases remained unmatched. CDR3 length: 15 residues. DNA of the CDR3: TGTGCCAGTAGTACCCGACTAGCGGGGAACTACGAGCAGTACTTC. It codes for CASSTRLAGNYEQYF.

J is TRBJ2-7 and V is TRBV28; D is unresolved. V gave up 8 bases and J gave up 2 bases, with 13 bases separating them. Germline CDR1 and CDR2: MDHEN and SYDVKM. This CDR3 is built from 13 residues. CDR3 DNA: TGTGCCAGCGGGCCTGGTTATGCCTACGAGCAGTACTTC. Amino acid sequence: CASGPGYAYEQYF. Full variable domain (outside the CDR3, taken from reference TRBV28 and TRBJ2-7): DVKVTQSSRYLVKRTGEKVFLECVQDMDHENMFWYRQDPGLGLRLIYFSYDVKMKEKGDIPEGYSVSREKKERFSLILESASTNQTSMYLCASGPGYAYEQYFGPGTRLTVT.

V is TRBV19 and J is TRBJ2-5; 9 bases match TRBD2. J was trimmed by 5 bases and V by 4 bases; bases with no gene match: 8. CDR1 LNHDA and CDR2 SQIVND come from the germline V gene (reference sequence). CDR3 size: 15 residues. CDR3: CASSTGLAHVETQYF. In nucleotides, the CDR3 is TGTGCCAGTAGTACAGGACTAGCGCATGTGGAGACCCAGTACTTC.

The chain couples TRBV9 to TRBJ1-4; TRBD1 matches 9 bases. Germline V gene lookup returns CDR1 SGDLS and CDR2 YYNGEE. After removal of 5 bases from V and 8 bases from J, the junction contained 10 bases not matched to a gene. The CDR3 contains 15 residues. DNA of the CDR3: TGTGCCAGCAGTGGATGGGGGACAGGGAACGAAAAACTGTTTTTT. Translation: CASSGWGTGNEKLFF.

The V and J genes are TRBV9 and TRBJ2-7, with 8 nucleotides matching TRBD2. The CDR3 is 15 amino acids. The germline gives CDR1 SGDLS, CDR2 YYNGEE. V gave up 3 bases and J gave up 0 bases; unmatched junction bases: 5. The chain's CDR3 is CASSEVAGPSYEQYF. In DNA form, the CDR3 reads TGTGCCAGCAGCGAGGTAGCGGGGCCCTCCTACGAGCAGTACTTC.

V and J are TRBV6-6 and TRBJ2-5, with TRBD2 matching over 12 bases. Germline V lookup: CDR1 MNHNY, CDR2 SVGAGI (reference sequence). With 5 bases clipped from V and 4 bases from J, the junction kept 8 bases outside the gene matches. CDR3 length: 16 amino acids. CDR3 sequence reads: CASSKLAGGGGETQYF. CDR3 in DNA: TGTGCCAGCAGTAAACTAGCGGGAGGAGGCGGAGAGACCCAGTACTTC.